This T cell receptor beta chain was documented in a study of tumor-infiltrating lymphocytes in localized non-small cell lung cancer. Study information: Tumor tissue and non-adjacent uninvolved lung came from each patient. The study's findings and limits: Different pieces of the same tissue were used for each assay. Higher tumor T cell infiltration than in uninvolved lung was supported by TCRbeta sequencing.

Profiled with immunoSEQ multiplex PCR; TCRdb holds only in-frame clones, not every one. This sample has 13,000 or so clones, with around 76% found just once. The CDR3 has 13 residues. Germline V gives CDR1 MDHEN, CDR2 SYDVKM. After removal of 8 bases from V and 7 bases from J, the junction contained 5 bases not matched to a gene. As to this clone: Its antigen is unidentified.

Sequencing input: uninvolved lung tissue not adjacent to the tumor. This TCR was recovered from a human donor with non-small cell lung cancer. This rearrangement joins TRBV28 to TRBJ2-1, with TRBD1 matching over 10 bases. As DNA, the CDR3 is TGTGCCAGCGGGACAGGGGTTAGAAATGAGCAGTTCTTC. Amino acids: CASGTGVRNEQFF.